These 3 T cell receptor beta chains came from one sample sequenced in a study of PD-L1 blockade in urothelial cancer. The time point denotes: pretreatment peripheral blood. Here immunoSEQ multiplex PCR was the method, and the copy in TCRdb shows in-frame clones only, minus some. The sample contains 55,000 to 85,000 clones, about 83% of which appear only once. Sequencing used PBMCs, obtained around atezolizumab (anti-PD-L1) treatment. The receptors here all came from a woman in her 70s with urothelial cancer.

The chain links TRBV5-4 to TRBJ2-1, with 10 nucleotides matching TRBD2. Germline V gives CDR1 SGHNT, CDR2 YYREEE (reference sequence). CDR3 size: 13 residues. V dropped 4 bases and J dropped 9; count of bases not matched to a gene: 4. The CDR3 nucleotides are TGTGCCAGCAGCGGGGGACTAGCGACTGAGCAGTTCTTC. This sequence encodes CASSGGLATEQFF.

V and J are TRBV5-1 and TRBJ1-4; D may be TRBD1 (5 bases). Trimming cost V 2 bases and J 8 bases, with 13 bases left between them. Germline CDR1 is SGHRS and CDR2 is YFSETQ. The CDR3 is 14 amino acids. The chain's CDR3 is CASSFQGAGEKLFF. DNA for the CDR3: TGCGCCAGCAGCTTTCAGGGAGCGGGAGAAAAACTGTTTTTT. The full variable domain, with the rest looked up from reference TRBV5-1 and TRBJ1-4, is KAGVTQTPRYLIKTRGQQVTLSCSPISGHRSVSWYQQTPGQGLQFLFEYFSETQRNKGNFPGRFSGRQFSNSRSEMNVSTLELGDSALYLCASSFQGAGEKLFFGSGTQLSVL.

The DNA of the CDR3 is TGTGCCAGCAGAAGACTCCTCGGGGAGACCCAGTACTTC. Its translation: CASRRLLGETQYF. The V call is TRBV27, the J call TRBJ2-5, with D hard to call. The ends were cut back, 6 bases at V and 5 bases at J, with 13 bases in the middle. This CDR3 is 13 amino acids long. Germline values: CDR1 MNHEY, CDR2 SMNVEV (reference sequence).